This T cell receptor (beta chain) originates from a study of tumor-infiltrating lymphocytes in primary liver carcinoma. Study-wide background: Samples yielded about 3.65 to 8 million productive TCRbeta reads, similar across tissue types.

Both RNA and DNA were isolated together from roughly 20-30 mg of bulk tissue that had not been sorted. The input was approximately 0.45 ug total RNA; TCR beta cDNA was made from it with a constant-region primer. Nested multiplex PCR, run for three rounds with slightly modified ARM-PCR, yielded TCR beta libraries. A C-beta reverse primer was combined with TRBV1-TRBV30 forward primers in the first two PCR rounds, and each round had ten to eleven cycles. TCRdb itself ran the multiplex PCR reads through MiXCR, one entry per CDR3 protein. Of some 130,000 distinct CDR3 sequences listed, around 70% are singletons. The germline V gene has CDR1 SGHNT and CDR2 YENEEA. There are 16 residues in the CDR3. Of note for this clonotype: Antigen unknown. An end of the junction differs from the germline gene, which may be a read error.

Study results and caveats: Tumor-adjacent and tumor-blood pairs showed less overlap than tumor region pairs.

The V call is TRBV11-3, the J call TRBJ2-6; possible D gene TRBD1, 5 bases. Sequencing was done on a sample of tumor-adjacent normal liver tissue. The TCR originated in a woman aged 55-75 years with primary liver carcinoma and hepatitis B virus infection. The CDR3 here is CACSPRQGTGANVLTF. The CDR3 coding sequence is TGTGCCTGCAGCCCGAGGCAGGGAACTGGGGCCAATGTCCTGACTTTC.